Following are 5 T cell receptor beta chains from one sample sequenced in a study of shared clonotypes between healthy human individuals. TCRdb's copy holds only in-frame clones and misses some; the assay was immunoSEQ multiplex PCR. The sample contains approximately 180,000 clones, approximately 95% of which appear only once. Sequenced: naive CD4+ T cells sorted from blood. Noted subset: CD45RA+ positively selected. Receptors were obtained from a woman in her thirties in good health.

The genes are TRBV2 and TRBJ2-5, with 7 bases that match TRBD2. The CDR3 has 15 residues. Germline loops: CDR1 SNHLY, CDR2 FYNNEI. J was trimmed by 2 bases and V by 7 bases; bases with no gene match: 10. The CDR3 is CASTKRTRKQETQYF. The DNA of the CDR3 is TGTGCCAGCACCAAAAGGACTAGAAAGCAAGAGACCCAGTACTTC.

The chain is built from TRBV14 and TRBJ2-7; D is unclear. CDR1 is SGHDN, CDR2 FVKESK, per germline. This CDR3 is built from 16 residues. The V end lost 4 bases, the J end lost 2 bases, and 18 bases lay between the germline ends. This CDR3 is CASSPLDRFSPYEQYF. The CDR3 DNA follows: TGTGCCAGCAGCCCGCTGGACCGATTTTCGCCCTACGAGCAGTACTTC.

The chain is built from TRBV28 and TRBJ2-5, with 8 bases that match TRBD2. The J call may be incorrect, as the DNA end agrees better with TRBJ2-7. CDR1 is MDHEN and CDR2 is SYDVKM in the germline V gene. The CDR3 sequence is 15 residues long. Here the CDR3 DNA reads TGTGCCAGCAGTTCTGAAGGGACTAGTTCCTACGAGCAGTACTTC. As protein: CASSSEGTSSYEQYF.

The genes are TRBV5-1 and TRBJ2-7; maybe TRBD1 (7 bases). CDR3 length: 15 amino acids. CDR1 is SGHRS and CDR2 is YFSETQ in the germline V gene. V lost 3 bases to trimming and J lost 2 bases, with 15 bases between them. As DNA, the CDR3 is TGCGCCAGCAGCTGGGGGGACAGCCACCCCTACGAGCAGTACTTC. Translated: CASSWGDSHPYEQYF.

The chain combines TRBV7-3 with TRBJ2-7, with D unresolved. Germline loops: CDR1 SGHTA, CDR2 FQGTGA. Trimming shortened V by 0 bases and J by 2 bases, and 8 bases separated the two germline ends. The CDR3 is 14 residues long. DNA for the CDR3: TGTGCCAGCAGCTTAACGGTTAACGCCTACGAGCAGTACTTC. Protein product: CASSLTVNAYEQYF.